A single sample is the source of the 22 T cell receptor beta chains below, sequenced in a study of tissue T cells after allogeneic stem cell transplantation. As to time point: mouse harvest day 7 after allogeneic transplant. The graft held 10^6 splenic CD5+ T cells and 10^7 T-cell-depleted bone marrow cells. The table came from immunoSEQ multiplex PCR; TCRdb's copy has only in-frame clones and leaves some out. The sample includes 5,500 to 6,500 clones, approximately 43% of them seen just once. Sample: skin. The source is a female BALB/c mouse given C57BL/6 T cells with graft-versus-host disease after an allogeneic hematopoietic cell transplant.

This clone turned up a few times. Here the gene names and germline are mouse. The read ends 1 residue early relative to the CDR3; the germline J gene fills the gap. This chain connects TRBV1 to TRBJ2-5, with TRBD1 as a possible D gene (5 bases). Germline V gene sequence: CDR1 NSQYPW, CDR2 LRSPGD (reference sequence). Trimming removed 0 bases at V and 2 bases at J, with 9 bases between. The CDR3 extends over 15 amino acids. The covered CDR3 bases are TGCACCTGCAGTGCAGATCAGGGAGTCCAAGACACCCAGTAC. The encoded protein is CTCSADQGVQDTQY. The full CDR3 is CTCSADQGVQDTQYF.

This clone was detected a few times. Mouse gene names and germline throughout. Read data end 1 residue before the CDR3 end; the end is taken from the germline J gene. The chain employs TRBV26 and TRBJ1-4; D is unresolved. The germline gives CDR1 KGHPV, CDR2 FQNQEV (reference sequence). V shed 2 bases and J shed 0 bases, with 7 bases lying between them. This CDR3 is built from 15 residues. The covered CDR3 bases are TGTGCCAGCAGTCTGGAACAGATTTCCAACGAAAGATTATTT. As protein: CASSLEQISNERLF. The CDR3 reads in full as CASSLEQISNERLFF.

On this clone: Gene names are the mouse ones. The CDR3 is cut off 1 residue early in the read; its end comes from the germline J gene. The chain joins TRBV29 to TRBJ1-6; TRBD1 matches at 11 bases. TRBJ1-6 is recorded as an ORF, its role being uncertain. The CDR3 length is 16 residues. J gave up 3 bases and V 4 bases, and 2 bases lay outside the gene matches. Germline V CDR1 and CDR2: MSHET, SYDVDS. The CDR3 DNA, read in part, is TGTGCTAGCAGTTCCGGGACAGGGGGCTATAATTCGCCCCTCTAC. It codes for CASSSGTGGYNSPLY. The whole CDR3 sequence is CASSSGTGGYNSPLYF.

In the case of this clone: Genes and germline come from the mouse. The read stops 1 residue short of the end of the CDR3; the missing end is completed from the germline J gene. This chain uses TRBV16 with TRBJ1-4, with D maybe TRBD1 (6 bases). The CDR3 totals 13 residues. CDR1 is SGHSA and CDR2 is FRNQAP in the germline V gene. V lost 6 bases to trimming and J lost 5 bases, with 10 bases between them. CDR3 DNA (partial): TGTGCAAGCAGTCGGGACACTAACGAAAGATTATTT. The encoded protein is CASSRDTNERLF. The CDR3 in full is CASSRDTNERLFF.

This clone was counted a few times. Each gene name is a mouse one. Sequencing ends 1 residue short of the CDR3 end; the germline J gene provides the rest. The gene calls are TRBV26 and TRBJ2-1; 11 nucleotides align to TRBD2. Germline lookup yields CDR1 KGHPV and CDR2 FQNQEV (reference sequence). CDR3 length: 15 amino acids. V shed 4 bases and J 4 bases; nucleotides not matched to a gene: 3. The CDR3 DNA, read in part, is TGTGCCAGCAGTCCCCGGGACTGGGGGTATGCTGAGCAGTTC. This codes for CASSPRDWGYAEQF. The complete CDR3 protein is CASSPRDWGYAEQFF.

A word on this clone: The genes and germline here are from mouse. The read ends 1 residue before the CDR3 terminus; that terminus is restored from the germline J gene. The chain combines TRBV16 with TRBJ2-5, with D tentatively TRBD1 or TRBD2 (5 bases each). The CDR3 spans 14 residues. V lost 4 bases, J lost 2 bases, and 10 bases lay in between. Germline V gene lookup returns CDR1 SGHSA and CDR2 FRNQAP. CDR3 residues: CASSWGRPQDTQYF. Incomplete CDR3 DNA: TGTGCAAGCAGCTGGGGACGGCCCCAAGACACCCAGTAC.

In its sample, this clone was seen a few times. Mouse germline and gene names are used. Read sequence stops 1 residue before the CDR3 end, and the germline J gene provides the missing end. The chain links TRBV14 to TRBJ1-6; the D is unclear. TRBJ1-6 is reported as an ORF; its role is uncertain. V was clipped by 2 bases and J by 0 bases, with 6 bases between them. CDR1 is SGHDT, CDR2 FRDEAV, per germline. The CDR3 spans 15 residues. The sequenced CDR3 bases are TGTGCCAGCAGTTTGGGTAATTCCTATAATTCGCCCCTCTAC. Its protein product is CASSLGNSYNSPLY. The entire CDR3 protein reads CASSLGNSYNSPLYF.

To note about this clone: The germline and genes are mouse ones. Read data end 1 residue before the CDR3 end; the end is taken from the germline J gene. This sequence joins TRBV3 and TRBJ1-4; perhaps TRBD1 as D (5 bases). Looked up from germline, CDR1 is SNHLY and CDR2 is FYNGKV (reference sequence). The CDR3 has 14 amino acids. V was pared by 4 bases and J by 5 bases, with 11 bases between. The CDR3 is CASSSGTGNERLFF. Partial CDR3 DNA: TGTGCCAGCAGCTCCGGGACGGGAAACGAAAGATTATTT.

A remark on this clone: Each gene name is a mouse one. The read ends 1 residue early relative to the CDR3; the germline J gene fills the gap. This rearrangement joins TRBV16 to TRBJ2-5, with a possible D match to TRBD1 (5 bases). The CDR3 contains 14 residues. Trimming took off 5 bases at V and 1 base at J, with 10 bases between the two ends. Germline V CDR1 and CDR2: SGHSA, FRNQAP. The CDR3 bases that were read are TGTGCAAGCAGCCCTCAGGGAGACCAAGACACCCAGTAC. Translation: CASSPQGDQDTQY. The full CDR3 reads CASSPQGDQDTQYF.

Remarks on this clone: Mouse gene names and germline throughout. The DNA ends 1 residue before the CDR3 does, and the rest of the CDR3 is filled in from the germline J gene. The gene calls are TRBV13-3 and TRBJ2-3, with D perhaps given as TRBD1 or TRBD2 (5 bases each). CDR3 size: 14 residues. Trimming left V 3 bases short and J 0 bases short, with 8 bases between. The germline CDR1 and CDR2 sequences are NNHDY and SYVADS. The sequenced part of the CDR3 DNA is TGTGCCAGCAGTGCGGGACCGAGTGCAGAAACGCTGTAT. Its translation is CASSAGPSAETLY. The whole CDR3 region reads CASSAGPSAETLYF.

A word on this clone: Genes here carry mouse names. The CDR3 goes on 1 residue after the read ends, and that part is filled in from the germline J gene. The chain employs TRBV3 and TRBJ2-7; the D gene is possibly TRBD1 (5 bases). Germline lookup yields CDR1 SNHLY and CDR2 FYNGKV (reference sequence). The CDR3 covers 12 residues. V lost 3 bases and J 5 bases, leaving 8 bases between the germline ends. The CDR3 DNA, read in part, is TGTGCCAGCAGCTTCCCCAGGGATGAACAGTAC. Translated, it gives CASSFPRDEQY. The full-length CDR3 reads as CASSFPRDEQYF.

By frequency in the sample, this clone is medium-sized. Genes and germline come from the mouse. The read terminates 1 residue before the CDR3 end, so the remaining end is supplied by the germline J gene. The identical CDR3 is also encoded by other nucleotide sequences in the sample. The J gene is TRBJ2-1, the V gene TRBV26, with a tentative D call TRBD1 (6 bases). The ends were cut back, 4 bases at V and 4 bases at J, with 8 bases in the middle. The CDR3 extends over 13 amino acids. Germline lookup yields CDR1 KGHPV and CDR2 FQNQEV (reference sequence). CDR3 bases read: TGTGCCAGCAGTCGGCAGGGGTATGCTGAGCAGTTC. This sequence encodes CASSRQGYAEQF. The entire CDR3 sequence reads CASSRQGYAEQFF.

With respect to this clone: Gene names denote mouse genes. The CDR3 goes on 1 residue after the read ends, and that part is filled in from the germline J gene. This chain links TRBV13-2 with TRBJ2-4, with D maybe TRBD2 (5 bases). The V gene lost 0 bases and the J gene lost 3 bases, with 8 bases spanning the gap. The germline gives CDR1 NNHNN, CDR2 SYGAGS (reference sequence). There are 14 residues in the CDR3. The sequenced part of the CDR3 DNA is TGTGCCAGCGGTGATGTCTGGGTCCAAAACACCTTGTAC. Translated, it gives CASGDVWVQNTLY. The entire CDR3 sequence reads CASGDVWVQNTLYF.

Comments on this clone: Mouse germline and gene names are used. The sequenced fragment ends 1 residue before the CDR3 boundary, so the rest is inferred from the germline J gene. J is TRBJ2-5 and V is TRBV26; D may be TRBD2 (7 bases). The CDR3 sequence is 14 residues long. CDR1 and CDR2 (germline): KGHPV, FQNQEV (reference sequence). Trimming took 2 bases from V and 2 from J, leaving 8 bases between them. The CDR3 DNA, read in part, is TGTGCCAGCAGTCTGGGGGGGCCCCAAGACACCCAGTAC. Translating gives CASSLGGPQDTQY. From start to end, the CDR3 is CASSLGGPQDTQYF.

Remarks on this clone: The genes are named according to mouse. The CDR3 end lies 1 residue beyond the end of the read and is filled in from the germline J gene. The chain carries TRBV26 and TRBJ2-7, with 7 bases matching TRBD1. Per germline, CDR1 KGHPV and CDR2 FQNQEV (reference sequence). V was clipped by 6 bases and J by 3 bases; unmatched bases: 2. The CDR3 runs 12 residues. CDR3: CASSWDSYEQYF. The sequenced CDR3 bases are TGTGCCAGCAGCTGGGACAGCTATGAACAGTAC.

About this clone: All gene names here are mouse names. The read terminates 1 residue before the CDR3 end, so the remaining end is supplied by the germline J gene. The V gene is TRBV23, the J gene TRBJ2-1. This CDR3 has 13 residues. CDR1 is KGHTA, CDR2 FQNQQP, per germline. The CDR3 loop reads CSSSRQNYAEQFF. CDR3 bases read: TGCTCCAGCAGTCGGCAGAACTATGCTGAGCAGTTC.

This clone was counted between two and nine times. The genes are named according to mouse. The read ends 1 residue shy of where the CDR3 ends; the end is completed using the germline J gene. This rearrangement joins TRBV3 to TRBJ2-2; TRBD2 aligns across 11 bases. With 5 bases clipped from V and 0 bases from J, the junction kept 5 bases outside the gene matches. The CDR3 consists of 17 residues. Germline CDR1 reads SNHLY; CDR2 reads FYNGKV (reference sequence). The CDR3 reads CASSPGLGGSNTGQLYF. The DNA read from the CDR3 is TGTGCCAGCAGCCCTGGACTGGGGGGCTCAAACACCGGGCAGCTCTAC.

Turning to this clone: Gene names and germline refer to mouse. The CDR3 DNA, read in part, is TGTGCCAGCAGCCCGCCGGGACAGGAGGAAACGCTGTAT. Residues: CASSPPGQEETLY. The CDR3, in full, reads CASSPPGQEETLYF. The V call is TRBV5, the J call TRBJ2-3; 8 bases agree with TRBD1. The sequenced fragment ends 1 residue before the CDR3 boundary, so the rest is inferred from the germline J gene. The germline V gene encodes CDR1 LGHNA and CDR2 YNLKQL (reference sequence). The CDR3 is 14 residues long. V shed 4 bases, J shed 6 bases, and the junction held 6 bases outside the gene matches.

On this clone: Genes and germline come from the mouse. From the germline J gene comes the end of the CDR3, since the read stops 1 residue before it. The chain uses TRBV26 and TRBJ2-5; 10 positions match TRBD1. This CDR3 comprises 13 residues. Trimming cost V 7 bases and J 6 bases; bases outside gene matches: 4. Germline V CDR1 and CDR2: KGHPV, FQNQEV (reference sequence). CDR3 in amino acids: CASIGTGVDTQYF. The DNA read from the CDR3 is TGTGCCAGCATAGGGACAGGGGTGGACACCCAGTAC.

A word on this clone: The gene names given are mouse names. Read coverage stops 1 residue before the CDR3 terminus; the germline J gene supplies the remainder. The chain employs TRBV4 and TRBJ2-4; 11 nucleotides line up with TRBD1. V lost 4 bases, J lost 7 bases, and 4 bases stayed unmatched. This CDR3 region has 14 residues. CDR1 is LGHDT, CDR2 YNNKQL, per germline (reference sequence). CDR3 DNA (partial): TGTGCCAGCAGCTTCCGGGACAGGGGGGACACCTTGTAC. Translating gives CASSFRDRGDTLY. The full CDR3 reads CASSFRDRGDTLYF.

About this clone: Gene names refer to mouse genes. The CDR3 end is not reached by the read, which stops 1 residue before it; the germline J gene fills it in. The chain recombines TRBV26 with TRBJ2-2, with 11 nucleotides matching TRBD2. This CDR3 comprises 16 residues. Germline loops: CDR1 KGHPV, CDR2 FQNQEV (reference sequence). V shed 4 bases and J 0 bases; nucleotides not matched to a gene: 1. CDR3 in amino acids: CASSRLGGANTGQLYF. The DNA read from the CDR3 is TGTGCCAGCAGTCGACTGGGGGGGGCAAACACCGGGCAGCTCTAC.

A note on this clone: Gene names follow the mouse nomenclature. The read terminates 1 residue ahead of where the CDR3 ends, so the germline J gene completes it. V is TRBV16 and J is TRBJ2-3; the D gene is possibly TRBD2 (6 bases). Germline CDR1 is SGHSA and CDR2 is FRNQAP. Trimming stripped 7 bases from V and 0 bases from J, with 8 bases between. The CDR3 has 13 residues. The sequenced CDR3 bases are TGTGCAAGCAACTGGGCTAGTGCAGAAACGCTGTAT. This codes for CASNWASAETLY. The CDR3, in full, reads CASNWASAETLYF.